The sequence of this TCR beta chain was determined in a study of T cell changes during pregnancy in multiple sclerosis. CDR3 length equals 17 residues. CDR1 and CDR2 (germline): ENHRY, SYGVKD. With V trimmed by 5 bases and J by 6 bases, 15 bases remained unmatched. The table came from immunoSEQ multiplex PCR; TCRdb's copy has only in-frame clones and leaves some out. This repertoire shows 45,000 to 60,000 clones, about 91% found once; its top ten account for 0.95% to 1.5%. The clonotype comes from a female donor in good health, enrolled as a control in a pregnancy study. Sequenced material: peripheral blood, taken after pregnancy. The V and J genes are TRBV10-3 and TRBJ2-2; 7 nucleotides line up with TRBD2. The CDR3 loop reads CAISTRGGEIGPGELFF. As DNA, the CDR3 is TGTGCCATCAGTACGCGCGGGGGAGAGATTGGGCCCGGGGAGCTGTTTTTT.